This T cell receptor beta chain was profiled in a study of B cell selection in AIRE deficiency. The germline CDR1 and CDR2 sequences are SEHNR and FQNEAQ (reference sequence). The germline V and J ends were trimmed by 2 bases and 8 bases, with 13 bases remaining between them. This CDR3 is built from 13 residues. Comment on this clone: Its antigen is not identified.

Study-wide points: Of around 3,700 shared Treg TCRbeta sequences, roughly 32% were healthy-donor-only and around 9.5% patient-only. About 30.6% of healthy-shared Treg sequences were found among patient Tconv cells. CDR3s were shorter in shared Treg sequences, reflecting few non-templated nucleotide insertions.

As processed by the authors: About 99,000 patient and about 1.3x10^5 healthy donor in-frame TCRbeta sequences came from conventional T cells. Assay: immunoSEQ multiplex PCR; the TCRdb copy retains only in-frame clones and omits some. The V and J calls and clone size are taken from that table; D and trimming were inferred from the DNA. There are about 25,000 clones in the sample; 95% occur only once, and just under 0.25% lies in the top ten. The sorted conventional CD4 T cells were gated as CD4+CD127+. The V call is TRBV7-9, the J call TRBJ2-7, with D perhaps matching TRBD2 (5 bases). The source of this sequence is a human donor in good health. The source material was CD4+CD127+ conventional T cells sorted from PBMCs. CDR3 DNA sequence: TGTGCCAGCAGCTTACGGAGGTCGGTTAAGCAGTACTTC. It specifies CASSLRRSVKQYF.